Listed here are 3 T cell receptor beta chains from one sample, sequenced in a study of blood T cell repertoires in COVID-19. Sequencing used immunoSEQ multiplex PCR; TCRdb keeps in-frame clones, though not all of them. The profile covers some 50,000 clones, with just over 85% appearing a single time and around 28% taken by the ten largest. Sequencing was carried out using peripheral blood. The receptor source for this set is a human donor in a cohort sampled during active COVID-19.

This chain connects TRBV18 to TRBJ1-2; TRBD1 matches 7 bases. With 3 bases clipped from V and 5 bases from J, the junction kept 9 bases outside the gene matches. CDR1 is KGHSH, CDR2 LQKENI, per germline. The CDR3 extends over 15 amino acids. Written as DNA, the CDR3 is TGTGCCAGCTCACCCCAAACCGGGACAGAGTATGGCTACACCTTC. This codes for CASSPQTGTEYGYTF. Variable domain in full (rest from reference TRBV18 and TRBJ1-2): NAGVMQNPRHLVRRRGQEARLRCSPMKGHSHVYWYRQLPEEGLKFMVYLQKENIIDESGMPKERFSAEFPKEGPSILRIQQVVRGDSAAYFCASSPQTGTEYGYTFGSGTRLTVV.

V and J are TRBV29-1 and TRBJ1-2, with D possibly matching TRBD1 (6 bases). The CDR3 has 13 residues. V was pared by 0 bases and J by 8 bases, with 13 bases between. Per germline, CDR1 SQVTM and CDR2 ANQGSEA. The CDR3 loop is CSVEEVRQEGYTF. Written as DNA, the CDR3 is TGCAGCGTTGAAGAAGTGCGACAGGAGGGCTACACCTTC.

The V gene is TRBV6-4, the J gene TRBJ2-1; possibly TRBD2 for D (6 bases). The CDR3 contains 15 residues. With 4 bases removed from V and 0 bases from J, the gap between germline ends came to 10 bases. CDR1 is MRHNA, CDR2 SNTAGT, per germline. The CDR3: CASSVEAGSYNEQFF. CDR3 coding DNA: TGTGCCAGCAGTGTAGAAGCGGGCTCCTACAATGAGCAGTTCTTC.